The 8 T cell receptor beta chains reported below all come from one sample, sequenced in a study of cytotoxic CD8 clonotypes in ibrutinib-treated CLL. The table came from immunoSEQ multiplex PCR; TCRdb's copy has only in-frame clones and leaves some out. The repertoire has 14,000 or so clones, 50% to 75% of them found once; the top ten carry 40%. Specimen: PBMCs, collected before ibrutinib treatment. These receptors came from a human donor with chronic lymphocytic leukemia.

This clone was seen many times. The chain employs TRBV7-6 and TRBJ2-4, with 7 positions matching TRBD1. The germline CDR1 and CDR2 sequences are SGHVS and FNYEAQ. The CDR3 has 15 residues. The V gene end was trimmed by 5 bases and the J gene end by 2 bases; junction bases not matched to a gene: 6. The CDR3 bases are TGTGCCAGCAGCGATACAGGGGATCCCAAAAACATTCAGTACTTC. Protein sequence: CASSDTGDPKNIQYF.

The J gene is TRBJ1-1, the V gene TRBV14, with 8 bases that match TRBD1. This CDR3 has 14 residues. The germline gives CDR1 SGHDN, CDR2 FVKESK. The J segment lost 5 bases and the V segment lost 4 bases, leaving 6 bases of the junction unmatched. The CDR3 loop is CASSLGQGFTEAFF. The CDR3, as DNA: TGTGCCAGCAGCCTCGGACAGGGATTTACTGAAGCTTTCTTT.

The V and J genes are TRBV10-1 and TRBJ1-1; D call uncertain. The V gene lost 6 bases and the J gene lost 1 base, with 15 bases spanning the gap. The CDR3 runs 15 residues. Germline CDR1 reads WNHNN; CDR2 reads SYGVQD (reference sequence). CDR3: CASRQRASRNTEAFF. Written as DNA, the CDR3 is TGCGCCAGCAGGCAACGGGCTTCAAGGAACACTGAAGCTTTCTTT.

The rearrangement links TRBV7-6 to TRBJ1-1; D is perhaps TRBD1 (5 bases). Germline values: CDR1 SGHVS, CDR2 FNYEAQ. The germline V and J ends were trimmed by 5 bases and 3 bases, with 10 bases remaining between them. The CDR3 consists of 13 residues. As DNA, the CDR3 is TGTGCCAGCAGCCGTGACAGATACACTGAAGCTTTCTTT. Its translation is CASSRDRYTEAFF.

This chain uses TRBV10-1 with TRBJ2-2, with 7 nucleotides matching TRBD2. The germline V gene has CDR1 WNHNN and CDR2 SYGVQD (reference sequence). With 6 bases clipped from V and 4 bases from J, the junction kept 11 bases outside the gene matches. The CDR3 length is 16 residues. The CDR3, as DNA: TGCGCCAGCAGCCCCGGCGGGGGAGGTAGCACCGGGGAGCTGTTTTTT. Its protein is CASSPGGGGSTGELFF.

This chain joins TRBV27 and TRBJ1-2; 8 nucleotides match TRBD1. The V gene's germline CDR1 is MNHEY and CDR2 SMNVEV (reference sequence). The CDR3 is 15 amino acids. V gave up 5 bases and J gave up 1 base; unmatched junction bases: 6. In nucleotides, the CDR3 is TGTGCCAGCAGTCCCTGGACAGGGAGTAACTATGGCTACACCTTC. This gives the protein CASSPWTGSNYGYTF.

CDR3 residues: CASSLTGTYSYEQYF. The CDR3 DNA sequence: TGTGCCAGCAGCTTAACAGGGACCTACTCCTACGAGCAGTACTTC. This chain links TRBV5-5 with TRBJ2-7, with D tentatively TRBD1 (6 bases). Germline CDR1 is SGHKS and CDR2 is YYEKEE (reference sequence). The V gene lost 2 bases and the J gene lost 0 bases, with 12 bases spanning the gap. There are 15 residues in the CDR3. Filled out from reference TRBV5-5 and TRBJ2-7, the complete variable domain reads DAGVTQSPTHLIKTRGQQVTLRCSPISGHKSVSWYQQVLGQGPQFIFQYYEKEERGRGNFPDRFSARQFPNYSSELNVNALLLGDSALYLCASSLTGTYSYEQYFGPGTRLTVT.

In its sample, this clone was seen a few times. V and J are TRBV19 and TRBJ1-2, with no clear D. The CDR3 totals 14 residues. Deletions cut 7 bases from V and 0 bases from J, with 12 bases between. Germline CDR1 is LNHDA and CDR2 is SQIVND (reference sequence). The DNA for the CDR3 is TGTGCCAGTAAACAAGACACTGCTAACTATGGCTACACCTTC. Its protein product is CASKQDTANYGYTF.